This paragraph covers one T cell receptor beta chain sequence. Investigators prepared the TCR beta libraries by applying iRepertoire HTBI primers and Arm-PCR of CDR3 regions. Under the authors' procedure: Overall, samples carried 60 to 65 TRBV and about 14 TRBJ segments. MiXCR, run by TCRdb on the multiplex PCR reads, gives a single entry per CDR3 protein. In this record, the V and J calls reflect TCRdb's handling and not the investigators' own analysis. The sample has about 470,000 distinct CDR3 sequences; approximately 15% are singletons. This sample stems from a study of regulatory T cells in long-lasting Graves disease. The germline gives CDR1 LNHDA, CDR2 SQIVND (reference sequence). There are 19 residues in the CDR3. The ends lost 3 bases at V and 7 bases at J; junction bases unmatched: 16. Time point of the sample: newly diagnosed GD, antithyroid drugs for less than 3 months. The TCR library was made from RNA extracted from PBMCs.

This sample also appeared in a second study, on T cells in Graves' hyperthyroidism and ophthalmopathy. Per that paper: Graves' hyperthyroidism showing no ophthalmopathy progression within 18 months was considered stable. HTBI primers drove first-round RT-PCR of the TCR CDR3.

The rearrangement joins TRBV19 to TRBJ1-5; 12 bases align to TRBD1. Source: peripheral blood mononuclear cells (PBMCs), taken at new diagnosis, from a patient treated with antithyroid drugs. This clonotype was obtained from a woman in her 30s with Graves disease. The CDR3 DNA sequence: TGTGCCAGTAGTATCCGAAGAACCGGGACAGGGGGCGCGGAGCAGCCCCAGCATTTT. It is translated as CASSIRRTGTGGAEQPQHF.